This note documents a single T cell receptor (beta chain) sequence. Its antigen is not identified. Libraries were prepared by immunoSEQ multiplex PCR; TCRdb keeps only in-frame clonotypes and omits some of them. The sample has about 99,000 clones; just over 85% are singletons. The data originate from a study of radiotherapy plus CTLA-4 blockade in lung cancer. Study as a whole: Objective responses emerged in 18% of patients, and around 29% attained disease control.

CDR1 and CDR2 (germline): KGHSH, LQKENI. The CDR3 loop spans 18 amino acids. The V gene lost 2 bases and the J gene lost 3 bases, with 20 bases spanning the gap. Overall study results and limits: Radiotherapy plus ipilimumab was followed by expansion in blood of tumor-derived TCR clones.

Sequenced here: peripheral blood, sampled from a patient treated with radiotherapy plus ipilimumab. V is TRBV18 and J is TRBJ2-1, with D tentatively TRBD2 (5 bases). The receptor's source is a human donor with non-small cell lung cancer that progressed on radiotherapy plus ipilimumab. The CDR3 reads CASSPTTGLARYYNEQFF. As DNA, the CDR3 is TGTGCCAGCTCACCAACAACGGGTCTAGCTAGGTACTACAATGAGCAGTTCTTC.